Presented here are 9 T cell receptor beta chains from one specimen sequenced in a study of STAT5B mutations in CD4+ large granular lymphocyte leukemia. The table came from immunoSEQ multiplex PCR; TCRdb's copy has only in-frame clones and leaves some out. The repertoire has 25,000 to 35,000 clones, 78% of them found once; the top ten carry about 2.4%. The sequencing sample was made of CD4+ T cells from blood buffy coats. The receptors here all came from a human donor in good health.

The chain couples TRBV19 to TRBJ2-7; D call uncertain. The length of the CDR3 is 12 residues. V dropped 2 bases and J dropped 4 bases, with 6 bases sitting between them. CDR1 is LNHDA and CDR2 is SQIVND in the germline V gene (reference sequence). The CDR3 bases are TGTGCCAGTAGTATAATCGGATACGAGCAGTACTTC. This translates into CASSIIGYEQYF.

This chain connects TRBV10-3 to TRBJ2-7, with a weak D call TRBD2 (5 bases). Per germline, CDR1 ENHRY and CDR2 SYGVKD. Trimming pared 6 bases from V and 3 bases from J, leaving 9 bases between. The CDR3 is made up of 12 amino acids. The CDR3 bases are TGTGCCATCAGCCCTCGGGGCTACGAGCAGTACTTC. This encodes CAISPRGYEQYF.

The rearrangement uses TRBV6-1 and TRBJ2-5, with a weak D call TRBD2 (6 bases). The CDR3 is made up of 15 amino acids. In germline, CDR1 is MNHNS, CDR2 SASEGT. Deletions cut 1 base from V and 1 base from J, with 10 bases between. The CDR3, as DNA: TGTGCCAGCAGTGAAGGGCGGGGTTCCCAAGAGACCCAGTACTTC. It is translated as CASSEGRGSQETQYF.

V is TRBV29-1 and J is TRBJ1-2; no definite D call. V lost 4 bases and J lost 0, with 9 bases in between. There are 13 residues in the CDR3. Germline CDR1 and CDR2: SQVTM and ANQGSEA. The CDR3 loop reads CSVVRLANYGYTF. The CDR3 DNA reads TGCAGCGTTGTTCGGTTAGCTAACTATGGCTACACCTTC.

The chain links TRBV4-2 to TRBJ2-7, with D maybe TRBD2 (7 bases). The CDR3 loop spans 15 amino acids. Germline V gene sequence: CDR1 LGHNA, CDR2 YNFKEQ. Trimming took 0 bases from V and 4 from J, leaving 13 bases between them. The CDR3 region is CASSQDRGGFYEQYF. CDR3 bases: TGTGCCAGCAGCCAAGACAGGGGAGGGTTTTACGAGCAGTACTTC.

The chain uses TRBV18 and TRBJ1-2, with D possibly matching TRBD1 (5 bases). The CDR3 sequence is 13 residues long. CDR1 and CDR2 from the germline V gene are KGHSH and LQKENI. Trimming cost V 0 bases and J 7 bases, with 9 bases left between them. CDR3 region: CASSPPGGGGYTF. CDR3 DNA: TGTGCCAGCTCACCACCCGGCGGGGGTGGCTACACCTTC.

V usage is TRBV19 and J usage is TRBJ2-7; D is possibly TRBD1 (5 bases). CDR1 and CDR2 from the germline V gene are LNHDA and SQIVND (reference sequence). V shed 0 bases and J shed 5 bases, with 14 bases lying between them. This CDR3 comprises 15 residues. CDR3 region: CASSIEHRLSNEQYF. Here the CDR3 DNA reads TGTGCCAGTAGTATAGAGCACAGGCTGTCCAACGAGCAGTACTTC.

This chain links TRBV9 with TRBJ1-4, with 8 nucleotides matching TRBD1. The J segment lost 4 bases and the V segment lost 4 bases, leaving 6 bases of the junction unmatched. Germline values: CDR1 SGDLS, CDR2 YYNGEE. The length of the CDR3 is 15 residues. CDR3: CASSPRQGINEKLFF. The CDR3 DNA sequence: TGTGCCAGCAGCCCCCGACAGGGGATTAATGAAAAACTGTTTTTT.

The chain carries TRBV6-5 and TRBJ1-1; D perhaps matches TRBD1 (5 bases). CDR1 MNHEY and CDR2 SVGAGI come from the germline V gene. This CDR3 contains 15 residues. Trimming took 2 bases from V and 5 from J, leaving 15 bases between them. CDR3 sequence (DNA): TGTGCCAGCAGTTACGGGGCGGGGGTACTTACTGAAGCTTTCTTT. Amino acids: CASSYGAGVLTEAFF.